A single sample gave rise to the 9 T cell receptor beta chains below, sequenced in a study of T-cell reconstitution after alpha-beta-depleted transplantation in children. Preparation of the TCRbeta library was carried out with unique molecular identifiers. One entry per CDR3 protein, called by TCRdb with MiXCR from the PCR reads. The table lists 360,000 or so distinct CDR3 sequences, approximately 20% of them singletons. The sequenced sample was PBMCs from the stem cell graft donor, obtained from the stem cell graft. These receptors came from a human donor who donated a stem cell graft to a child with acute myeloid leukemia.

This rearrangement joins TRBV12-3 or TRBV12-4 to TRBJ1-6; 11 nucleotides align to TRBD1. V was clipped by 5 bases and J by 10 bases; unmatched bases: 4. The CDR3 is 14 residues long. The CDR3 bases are TGTGCCAGCAGTCTCGGGACAGGGGGGTCACCCCTCCACTTT. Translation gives CASSLGTGGSPLHF.

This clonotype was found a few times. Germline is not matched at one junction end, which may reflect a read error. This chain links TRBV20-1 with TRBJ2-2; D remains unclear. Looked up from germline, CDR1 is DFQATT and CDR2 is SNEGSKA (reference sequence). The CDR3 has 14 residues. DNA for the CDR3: TGCAGTGCTAGAGATTGGTCGAACGCCGGGGAGCTGTTTTTT. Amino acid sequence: CSARDWSNAGELFF.

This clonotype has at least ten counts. CDR3 amino acids: CASSPLGLSAGTQYF. The DNA for the CDR3 is TGTGCCAGCAGTCCCTTGGGGCTATCAGCGGGGACCCAGTACTTC. The chain joins TRBV28 to TRBJ2-5; tentative D call: TRBD2 (6 bases). In germline, CDR1 is MDHEN, CDR2 SYDVKM. CDR3 size: 15 residues. Trimming shortened V by 5 bases and J by 7 bases, and 20 bases separated the two germline ends. The whole variable domain, remainder taken from reference TRBV28 and TRBJ2-5, is DVKVTQSSRYLVKRTGEKVFLECVQDMDHENMFWYRQDPGLGLRLIYFSYDVKMKEKGDIPEGYSVSREKKERFSLILESASTNQTSMYLCASSPLGLSAGTQYFGPGTRLLVL.

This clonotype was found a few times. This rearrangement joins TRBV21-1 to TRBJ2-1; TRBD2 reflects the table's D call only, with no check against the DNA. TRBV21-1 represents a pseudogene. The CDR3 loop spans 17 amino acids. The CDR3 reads CASSTESSGLLGNEQFF. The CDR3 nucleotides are TGTGCCAGCAGCACCGAAAGTTCAGGGCTCTTAGGGAATGAGCAGTTCTTC.

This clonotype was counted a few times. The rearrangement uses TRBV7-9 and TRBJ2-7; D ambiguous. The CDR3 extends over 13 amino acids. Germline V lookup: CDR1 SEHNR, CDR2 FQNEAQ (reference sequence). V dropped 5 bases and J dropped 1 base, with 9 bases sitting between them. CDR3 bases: TGTGCCAGCAGCCAGGCGTCTTCCTACGAGCAGTACTTC. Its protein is CASSQASSYEQYF.

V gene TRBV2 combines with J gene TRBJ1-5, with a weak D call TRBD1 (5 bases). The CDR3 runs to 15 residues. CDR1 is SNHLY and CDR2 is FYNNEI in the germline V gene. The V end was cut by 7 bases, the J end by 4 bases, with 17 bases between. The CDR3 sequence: CASKPIGQGNQPQHF. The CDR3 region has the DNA TGTGCCAGCAAGCCTATCGGTCAGGGAAATCAGCCCCAGCATTTT.

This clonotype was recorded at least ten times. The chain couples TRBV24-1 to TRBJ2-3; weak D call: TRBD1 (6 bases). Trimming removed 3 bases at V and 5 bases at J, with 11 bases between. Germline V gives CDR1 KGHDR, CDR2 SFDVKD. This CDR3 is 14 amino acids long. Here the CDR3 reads CATSDTQGVDTQYF. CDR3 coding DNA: TGTGCCACCAGTGATACACAGGGCGTAGATACGCAGTATTTT.

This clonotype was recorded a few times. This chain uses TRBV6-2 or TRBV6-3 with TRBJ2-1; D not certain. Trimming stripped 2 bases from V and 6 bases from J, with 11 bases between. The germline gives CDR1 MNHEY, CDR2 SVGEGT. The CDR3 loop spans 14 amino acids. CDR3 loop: CASSYRDSSNEQFF. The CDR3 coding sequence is TGTGCCAGCAGTTACAGGGATAGTTCCAATGAGCAGTTCTTC.

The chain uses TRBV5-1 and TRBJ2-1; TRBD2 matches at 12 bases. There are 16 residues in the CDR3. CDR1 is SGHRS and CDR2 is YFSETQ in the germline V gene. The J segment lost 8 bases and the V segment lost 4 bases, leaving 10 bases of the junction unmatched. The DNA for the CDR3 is TGCGCCAGCAGCCTACTGACTAGCGGGAGTTTGGATGAGCAGTTCTTC. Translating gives CASSLLTSGSLDEQFF.